This paragraph covers one T cell receptor (beta chain) sequence. This record comes from a study of cytotoxic CD8 clonotypes in ibrutinib-treated CLL. From germline, CDR1 is LNHDA and CDR2 SQIVND (reference sequence). Trimming pared 3 bases from V and 4 bases from J, leaving 10 bases between. This CDR3 is built from 14 residues. Sequencing was performed with immunoSEQ multiplex PCR; in TCRdb, only in-frame clones are kept and a portion is missing. The data contain approximately 340,000 clones, around 66% of them seen just once; the ten biggest clones take up roughly 6%. This sample comprised PBMCs, obtained after 36 months of ibrutinib treatment. The sequence derives from a human donor with chronic lymphocytic leukemia. The chain employs TRBV19 and TRBJ1-3; D is uncertain. The CDR3 nucleotides are TGTGCCAGTAGTATCCGGCAGTCCGGAAACACCATATATTTT. It encodes CASSIRQSGNTIYF.